This TCR beta chain was sequenced in a study of blood T cell repertoires in COVID-19. Study-level information: Sites in the United States, Italy and Spain provided acute and convalescent COVID-19 samples. In each case, the material was cDNA or gDNA derived from T cells, B-cell-depleted T cells, or PBMCs.

This CDR3 region has 16 residues. Germline V gives CDR1 PRHDT, CDR2 FYEKMQ (reference sequence). Concerning this clone itself: A read error may account for a junction end that differs from germline.

In the authors' methods: The assay estimated nucleated cells by amplifying reference gene primers. Sequenced by immunoSEQ multiplex PCR; TCRdb stores in-frame clones only, minus some. That table gives V, J and clone size, and the DNA gave D and trimming. The top ten clones hold under 0.3% of a sample with some 700,000 clones, 80% to 90% of them seen once. The TCR was taken from a woman younger than 30 with acute or convalescent COVID-19. The chain links TRBV13 to TRBJ1-2; TRBD1 agrees at 11 bases. The sequencing input was peripheral blood. The CDR3 coding sequence is TGTGCCAGCAGCCTAGGCCGGACAGGGGGCTACTATGGCTACACCTTC. Translating gives CASSLGRTGGYYGYTF.